This T cell receptor (beta chain) was retrieved from a study of PD-L1 blockade in urothelial cancer. Study-level background: Male patients with bladder-origin urothelial cancer numbered about 90% of the 29. The number of prior chemotherapy regimens per patient was 0 to 3.

Time point: peripheral blood 6 weeks after treatment start. CDR1 and CDR2 from the germline V gene are LNHDA and SQIVND (reference sequence). Trimming cost V 3 bases and J 5 bases, with 9 bases left between them. CDR3 length: 13 residues. Clones were sequenced by immunoSEQ multiplex PCR, and TCRdb holds only the in-frame ones, with some missing. The sample yields fewer than 90,000 clones, less than 95% seen once. This clone has just a few counts. The sequence came from a woman older than 75 with urothelial cancer. Sequencing was performed on PBMCs, taken around atezolizumab (anti-PD-L1) treatment. The rearrangement joins TRBV19 to TRBJ2-3; no firm D call. For the CDR3, the DNA is TGTGCCAGTAGTATTACAGCAAGAGATACGCAGTATTTT. It encodes CASSITARDTQYF.